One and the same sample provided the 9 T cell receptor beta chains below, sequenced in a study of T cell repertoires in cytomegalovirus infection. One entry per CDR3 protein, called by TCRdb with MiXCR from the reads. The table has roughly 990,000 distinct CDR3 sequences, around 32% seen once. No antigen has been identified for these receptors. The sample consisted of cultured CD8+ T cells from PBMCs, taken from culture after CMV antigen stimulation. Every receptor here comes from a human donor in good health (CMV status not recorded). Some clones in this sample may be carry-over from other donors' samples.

The CDR3 reads CASSYSQAGASGNEQFF. In DNA, the CDR3 is TGTGCCAGCAGTTACTCCCAAGCGGGGGCCTCGGGGAATGAGCAGTTCTTC. The genes are TRBV6-6 and TRBJ2-1; 8 bases align to TRBD2. The CDR3 spans 17 residues. Germline values: CDR1 MNHNY, CDR2 SVGAGI (reference sequence). V shed 0 bases and J 7 bases; nucleotides not matched to a gene: 11.

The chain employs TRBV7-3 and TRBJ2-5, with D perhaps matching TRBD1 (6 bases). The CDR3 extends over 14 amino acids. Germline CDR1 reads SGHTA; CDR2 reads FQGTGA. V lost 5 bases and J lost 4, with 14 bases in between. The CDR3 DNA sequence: TGTGCCAGCAGCACCACAGGGTCGGGAGAGACCCAGTACTTC. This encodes CASSTTGSGETQYF.

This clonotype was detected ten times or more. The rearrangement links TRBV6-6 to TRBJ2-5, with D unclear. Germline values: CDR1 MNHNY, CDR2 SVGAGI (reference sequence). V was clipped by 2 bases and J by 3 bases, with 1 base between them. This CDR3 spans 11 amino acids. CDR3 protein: CASSYEETQYF. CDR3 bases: TGTGCCAGCAGTTACGAAGAGACCCAGTACTTC.

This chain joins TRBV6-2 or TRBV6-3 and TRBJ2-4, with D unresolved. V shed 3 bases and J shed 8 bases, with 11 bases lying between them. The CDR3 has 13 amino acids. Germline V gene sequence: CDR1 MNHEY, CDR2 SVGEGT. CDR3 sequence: CASSYRWFDIQYF. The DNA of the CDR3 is TGTGCCAGCAGTTATAGGTGGTTCGACATTCAGTACTTC.

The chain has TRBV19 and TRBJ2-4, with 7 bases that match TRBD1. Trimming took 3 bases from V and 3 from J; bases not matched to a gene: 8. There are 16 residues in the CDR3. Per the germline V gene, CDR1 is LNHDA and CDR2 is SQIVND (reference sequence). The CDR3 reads CASSILETGYKNIQYF. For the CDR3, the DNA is TGTGCCAGTAGTATCCTAGAGACAGGGTACAAAAACATTCAGTACTTC.

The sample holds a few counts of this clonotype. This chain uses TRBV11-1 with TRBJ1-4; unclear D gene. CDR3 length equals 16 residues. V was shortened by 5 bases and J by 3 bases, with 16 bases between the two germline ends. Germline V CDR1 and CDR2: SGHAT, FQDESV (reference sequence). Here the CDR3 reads CASSPSAGGANEKLFF. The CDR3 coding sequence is TGTGCCAGCAGCCCAAGCGCCGGAGGAGCTAATGAAAAACTGTTTTTT.

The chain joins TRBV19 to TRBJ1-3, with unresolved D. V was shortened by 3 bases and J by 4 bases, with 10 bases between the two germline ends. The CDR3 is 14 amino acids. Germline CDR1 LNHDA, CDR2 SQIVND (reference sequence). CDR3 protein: CASSITPLGNTIYF. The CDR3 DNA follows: TGTGCCAGTAGTATTACACCTTTGGGAAACACCATATATTTT. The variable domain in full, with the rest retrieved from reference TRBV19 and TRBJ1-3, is DGGITQSPKYLFRKEGQNVTLSCEQNLNHDAMYWYRQDPGQGLRLIYYSQIVNDFQKGDIAEGYSVSREKKESFPLTVTSAQKNPTAFYLCASSITPLGNTIYFGEGSWLTVV.

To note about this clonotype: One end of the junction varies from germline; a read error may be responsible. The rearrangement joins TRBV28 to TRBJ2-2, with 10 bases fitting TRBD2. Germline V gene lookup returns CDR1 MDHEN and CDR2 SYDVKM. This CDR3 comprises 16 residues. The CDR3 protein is CVSSLLAGDATGELFF. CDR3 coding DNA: TGTGTCAGCAGTTTGCTAGCGGGGGACGCCACCGGGGAGCTGTTTTTT.

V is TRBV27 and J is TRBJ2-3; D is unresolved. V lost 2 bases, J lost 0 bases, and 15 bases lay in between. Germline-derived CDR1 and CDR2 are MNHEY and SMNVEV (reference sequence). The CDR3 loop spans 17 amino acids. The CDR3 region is CASSLIRPEPSTDTQYF. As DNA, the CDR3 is TGTGCCAGCAGTTTAATCAGGCCGGAACCCAGCACAGATACGCAGTATTTT.